This T cell receptor (beta chain) was captured by sequencing in a study of blood T cell repertoires in COVID-19. Trimming left V 4 bases short and J 0 bases short, with 13 bases between. Germline-derived CDR1 and CDR2 are LNHDA and SQIVND (reference sequence). The CDR3 has 16 residues. Recruited during active infection, patients (from Seattle) were subsequently followed longitudinally. Authors' analysis steps: Amplified reference gene primers provided the basis for estimating nucleated cell counts. Here immunoSEQ multiplex PCR was the method, and the copy in TCRdb shows in-frame clones only, minus some. The DNA was the basis for D and trimming; V, J and clone size are from that table. The sample holds approximately 500,000 clones, 70% to 90% seen once.

The sample comprised peripheral blood. This chain connects TRBV19 to TRBJ1-5; D not certain. This TCR was recovered from a woman in her fifties or sixties with COVID-19, enrolled during active disease. CDR3 protein: CASSSGEGSSNQPQHF. The CDR3 region has the DNA TGTGCCAGTAGTAGTGGCGAGGGCTCTAGCAATCAGCCCCAGCATTTT.